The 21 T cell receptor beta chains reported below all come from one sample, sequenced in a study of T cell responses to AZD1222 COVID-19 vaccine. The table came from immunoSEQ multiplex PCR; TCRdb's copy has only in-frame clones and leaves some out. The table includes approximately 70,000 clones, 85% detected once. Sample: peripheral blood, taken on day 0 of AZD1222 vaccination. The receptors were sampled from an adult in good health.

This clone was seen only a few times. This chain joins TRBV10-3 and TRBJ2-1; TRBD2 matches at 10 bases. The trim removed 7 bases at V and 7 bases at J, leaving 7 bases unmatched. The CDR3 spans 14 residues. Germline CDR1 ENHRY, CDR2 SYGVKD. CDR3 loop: CAITASGGPNEQFF. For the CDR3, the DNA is TGTGCCATCACGGCTAGCGGGGGTCCAAATGAGCAGTTCTTC.

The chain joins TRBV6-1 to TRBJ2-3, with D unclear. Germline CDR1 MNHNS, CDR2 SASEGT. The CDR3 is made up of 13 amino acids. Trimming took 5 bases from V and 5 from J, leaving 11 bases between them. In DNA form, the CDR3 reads TGTGCCAGCAGTTGGGCGGCCCAAGATACGCAGTATTTT. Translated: CASSWAAQDTQYF.

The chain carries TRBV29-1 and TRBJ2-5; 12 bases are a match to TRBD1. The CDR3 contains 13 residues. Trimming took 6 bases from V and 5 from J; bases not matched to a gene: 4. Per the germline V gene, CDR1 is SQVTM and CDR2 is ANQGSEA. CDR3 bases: TGCAGCGTGGGACAGGGGGCGGGGGAGACCCAGTACTTC. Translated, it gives CSVGQGAGETQYF.

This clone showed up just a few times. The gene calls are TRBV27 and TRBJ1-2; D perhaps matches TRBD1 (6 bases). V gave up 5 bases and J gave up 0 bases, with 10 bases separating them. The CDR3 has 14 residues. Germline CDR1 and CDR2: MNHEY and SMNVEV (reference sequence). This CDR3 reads CASSTKGANYGYTF. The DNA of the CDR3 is TGTGCCAGCAGTACCAAGGGGGCTAACTATGGCTACACCTTC.

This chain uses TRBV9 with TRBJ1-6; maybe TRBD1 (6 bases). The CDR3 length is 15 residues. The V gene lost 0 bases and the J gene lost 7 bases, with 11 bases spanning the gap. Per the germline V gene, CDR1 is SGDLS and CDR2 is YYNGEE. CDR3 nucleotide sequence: TGTGCCAGCAGCGTAGCGGGGGCTTGGAATTCACCCCTCCACTTT. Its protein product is CASSVAGAWNSPLHF.

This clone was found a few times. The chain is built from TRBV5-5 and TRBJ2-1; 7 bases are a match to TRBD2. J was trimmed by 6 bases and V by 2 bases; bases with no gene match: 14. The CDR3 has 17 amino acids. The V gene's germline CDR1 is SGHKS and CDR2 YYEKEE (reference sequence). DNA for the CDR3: TGTGCCAGCAGCTTAATCGGTTTCTCGGGGGGAGGCAATGAGCAGTTCTTC. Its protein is CASSLIGFSGGGNEQFF.

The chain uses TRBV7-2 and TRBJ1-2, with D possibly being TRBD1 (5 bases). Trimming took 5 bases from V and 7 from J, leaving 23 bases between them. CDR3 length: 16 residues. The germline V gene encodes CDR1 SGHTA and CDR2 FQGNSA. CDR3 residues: CASSPAVGSGRGGYTF. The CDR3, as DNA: TGTGCCAGCAGCCCCGCAGTGGGTTCAGGGCGTGGTGGCTACACCTTC.

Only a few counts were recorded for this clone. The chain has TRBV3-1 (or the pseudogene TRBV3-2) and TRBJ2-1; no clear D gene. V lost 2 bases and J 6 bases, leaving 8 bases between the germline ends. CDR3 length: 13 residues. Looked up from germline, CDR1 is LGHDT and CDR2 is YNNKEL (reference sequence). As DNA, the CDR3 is TGTGCCAGCAGCCAAAGCCATTCCAATGAGCAGTTCTTC. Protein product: CASSQSHSNEQFF.

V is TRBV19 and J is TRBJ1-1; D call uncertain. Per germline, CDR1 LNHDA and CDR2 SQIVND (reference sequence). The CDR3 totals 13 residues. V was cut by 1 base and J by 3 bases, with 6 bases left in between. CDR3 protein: CASSIVPDTEAFF. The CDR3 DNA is TGTGCCAGTAGTATAGTTCCGGACACTGAAGCTTTCTTT. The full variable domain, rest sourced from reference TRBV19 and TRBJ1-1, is DGGITQSPKYLFRKEGQNVTLSCEQNLNHDAMYWYRQDPGQGLRLIYYSQIVNDFQKGDIAEGYSVSREKKESFPLTVTSAQKNPTAFYLCASSIVPDTEAFFGQGTRLTVV.

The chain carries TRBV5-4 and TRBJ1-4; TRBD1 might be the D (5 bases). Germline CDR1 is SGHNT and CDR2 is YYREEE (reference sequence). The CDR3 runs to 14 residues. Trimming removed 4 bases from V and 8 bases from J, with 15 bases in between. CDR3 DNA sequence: TGTGCCAGCAGCAACCTGGACAATGGGGAAAAACTGTTTTTT. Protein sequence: CASSNLDNGEKLFF.

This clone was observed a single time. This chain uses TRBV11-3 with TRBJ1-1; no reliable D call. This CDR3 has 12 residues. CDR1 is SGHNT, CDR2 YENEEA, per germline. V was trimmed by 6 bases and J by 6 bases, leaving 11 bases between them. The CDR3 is CASRWGTPEAFF. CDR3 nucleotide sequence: TGTGCCAGCAGGTGGGGTACCCCTGAAGCTTTCTTT.

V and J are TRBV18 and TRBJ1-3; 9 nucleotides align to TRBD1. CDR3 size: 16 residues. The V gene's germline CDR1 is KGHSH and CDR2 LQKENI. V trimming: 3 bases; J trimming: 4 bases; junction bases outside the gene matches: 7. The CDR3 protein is CASSPGTGHSGNTIYF. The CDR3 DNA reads TGTGCCAGCTCACCCGGGACAGGGCATTCAGGAAACACCATATATTTT.

CDR3 sequence: CAGAGLPSTEAFF. In nucleotides, the CDR3 is TGTGCCGGAGCAGGGCTCCCTAGCACTGAAGCTTTCTTT. The chain is built from TRBV6-5 and TRBJ1-1, with D perhaps TRBD1 (5 bases). V was shortened by 11 bases and J by 4 bases, with 17 bases between the two germline ends. CDR3 length: 13 residues. CDR1 and CDR2 from the germline V gene are MNHEY and SVGAGI.

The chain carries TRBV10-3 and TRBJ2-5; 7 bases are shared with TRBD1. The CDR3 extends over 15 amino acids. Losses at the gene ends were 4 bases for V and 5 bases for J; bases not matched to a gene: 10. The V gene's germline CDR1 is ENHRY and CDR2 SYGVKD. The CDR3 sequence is CAISALQGMEETQYF. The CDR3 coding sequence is TGTGCCATCAGTGCCTTACAGGGGATGGAGGAGACCCAGTACTTC.

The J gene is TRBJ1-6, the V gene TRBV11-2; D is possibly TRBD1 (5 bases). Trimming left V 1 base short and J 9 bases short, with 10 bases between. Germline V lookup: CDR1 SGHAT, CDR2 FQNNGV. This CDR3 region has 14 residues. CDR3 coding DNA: TGTGCCAGCAGCTTAGGACAGAGCGGTTCACCCCTCCACTTT. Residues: CASSLGQSGSPLHF.

Here the CDR3 DNA reads TGTGCCAGCAGCTTGAGACCACCCCATGAGCAGTTCTTC. This translates into CASSLRPPHEQFF. The chain links TRBV5-6 to TRBJ2-1; no clear D. This CDR3 spans 13 amino acids. Trimming removed 1 base from V and 8 bases from J, with 10 bases in between. Germline-derived CDR1 and CDR2 are SGHDT and YYEEEE.

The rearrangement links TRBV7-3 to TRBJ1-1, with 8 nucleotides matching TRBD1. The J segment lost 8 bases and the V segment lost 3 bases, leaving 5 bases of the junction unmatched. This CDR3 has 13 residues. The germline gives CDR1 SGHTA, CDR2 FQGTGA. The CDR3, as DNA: TGTGCCAGCAGCTTCTCCTCAGGGGGCGAAGCTTTCTTT. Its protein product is CASSFSSGGEAFF.

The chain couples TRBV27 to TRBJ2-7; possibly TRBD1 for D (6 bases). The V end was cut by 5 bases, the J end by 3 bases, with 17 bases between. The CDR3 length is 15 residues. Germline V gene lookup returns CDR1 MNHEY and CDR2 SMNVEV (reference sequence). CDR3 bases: TGTGCCAGCAGTAGCCTACAGGGACGAGACTACGAGCAGTACTTC. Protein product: CASSSLQGRDYEQYF.

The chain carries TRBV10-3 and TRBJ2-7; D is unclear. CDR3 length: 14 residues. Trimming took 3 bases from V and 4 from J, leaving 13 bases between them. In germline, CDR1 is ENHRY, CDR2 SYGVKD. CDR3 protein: CAISDQFGVYEQYF. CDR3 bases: TGTGCCATCAGTGATCAATTTGGGGTATACGAGCAGTACTTC.

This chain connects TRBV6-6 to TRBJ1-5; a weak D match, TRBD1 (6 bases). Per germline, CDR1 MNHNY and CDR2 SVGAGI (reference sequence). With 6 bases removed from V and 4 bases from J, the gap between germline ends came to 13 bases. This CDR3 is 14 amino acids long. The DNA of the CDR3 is TGTGCCAGCAGCCCACCCCAGGGGAATCAGCCCCAGCATTTT. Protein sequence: CASSPPQGNQPQHF.

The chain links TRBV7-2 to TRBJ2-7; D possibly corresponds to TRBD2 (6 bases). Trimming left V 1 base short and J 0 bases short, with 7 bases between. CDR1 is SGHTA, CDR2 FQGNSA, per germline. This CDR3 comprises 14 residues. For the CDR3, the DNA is TGTGCCAGCAGCTTAGACGGGGGCTCCTACGAGCAGTACTTC. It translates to CASSLDGGSYEQYF.